The rows below give T cell receptor beta chains drawn from one sample of a study of T cells after yellow fever vaccination. TCRdb re-derived calls from the 5' RACE reads in MiXCR, one entry per CDR3 protein. The sample yields fewer than 350,000 distinct CDR3 sequences, approximately 3.8% seen once. The sample consisted of PBMCs, taken on the day of the yellow fever booster vaccination. The source is a man aged 18 to 30 who received the YFV17D yellow fever vaccine. CDR3s include the opening cysteine and the closing phenylalanine or tryptophan. Fields, in order: V gene, D gene, CDR3 length, clone size, J gene, CDR3 DNA, CDR3 protein. A D gene is named only where the DNA matches it firmly. Size is omitted from some rows. Given values are once, few, many or a class for expanded clones.

TRBV2	TRBD1	14	many	TRBJ2-2	TGTGCCACTAAAGACAGGGTCAACACCGGGGAGCTGTTTTTT	CATKDRVNTGELFF
TRBV29-1	TRBD1	17	-	TRBJ2-6	TGCAGCGTCGCCGGGACAGGGGGCTTCTCTGGGGCCAACGTCCTGACTTTC	CSVAGTGGFSGANVLTF
TRBV7-9	TRBD1	13	many	TRBJ1-2	TGTGCCAGCAGCTCGGGACAGGTTAATGGCTACACCTTC	CASSSGQVNGYTF
TRBV3-1	-	17	many	TRBJ1-1	TGTGCCAGCAGCCAAGCAGGCCCAGATGGGGGGAACACTGAAGCTTTCTTT	CASSQAGPDGGNTEAFF
TRBV12-3/TRBV12-4	-	14	few	TRBJ1-4	TGTGCCAGCAGAACCGGGACTTTCAATGAAAAACTGTTTTTT	CASRTGTFNEKLFF
TRBV10-3	-	12	few	TRBJ2-3	TGTGCCATCAGTGATGGCTTAAACACGCAGTATTTT	CAISDGLNTQYF
TRBV7-2	-	12	many	TRBJ2-3	TGTGCCAGCAGCACAGAGGCCGATACGCAGTATTTT	CASSTEADTQYF
TRBV5-1	-	15	many	TRBJ2-5	TGCGCCAGCAGCCCTACGACAGGGAGGCAAGAGACCCAGTACTTC	CASSPTTGRQETQYF
TRBV18	-	15	-	TRBJ2-6	TGTGCCAGCTCACCAGCAGGGTTCGGGGCCAACGTCCTGACTTTC	CASSPAGFGANVLTF
TRBV10-3	-	14	few	TRBJ2-2	TGTGCCATCTTCCAGGGCCCCACCACCGGGGAGCTGTTTTTT	CAIFQGPTTGELFF
TRBV4-1	-	13	-	TRBJ1-5	TGCGCCAGCAGCCAAGAGGAAGGGACGCCCCAGCATTTT	CASSQEEGTPQHF
TRBV20-1	TRBD2	15	few	TRBJ2-1	TGCAGTGCCCGTCATAGCGGGAGCTCCTACAATGAGCAGTTCTTC	CSARHSGSSYNEQFF
TRBV20-1	-	15	many	TRBJ2-3	TGCAGTGCCAAAGACGGCACGGGGGGCACAGATACGCAGTATTTT	CSAKDGTGGTDTQYF
TRBV20-1	-	14	-	TRBJ1-5	TGCAGTGCTCCCGGGACTACAAGGGATCAGCCCCAGCATTTT	CSAPGTTRDQPQHF
TRBV10-2	TRBD2	13	-	TRBJ2-3	TGCGCCGGAGGCGGGGGGGCTGTAGATACGCAGTATTTT	CAGGGGAVDTQYF
TRBV21-1	-	13	many	TRBJ1-5	TGTGCCAGCAGCCGACGGAAAAATCAGCCCCAGCATTTT	CASSRRKNQPQHF